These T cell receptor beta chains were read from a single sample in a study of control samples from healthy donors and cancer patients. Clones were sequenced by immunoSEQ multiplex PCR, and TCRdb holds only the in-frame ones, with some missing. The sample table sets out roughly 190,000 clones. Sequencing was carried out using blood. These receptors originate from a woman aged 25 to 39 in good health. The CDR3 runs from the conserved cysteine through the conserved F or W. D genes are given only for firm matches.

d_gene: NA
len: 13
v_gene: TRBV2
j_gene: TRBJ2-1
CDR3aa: CASKAGTWNEQFF
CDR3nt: TGTGCCAGCAAGGCAGGGACGTGGAATGAGCAGTTCTTC

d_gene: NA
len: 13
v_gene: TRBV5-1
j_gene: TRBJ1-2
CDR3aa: CASSLVGGVQYTF
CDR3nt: TGCGCCAGCAGCTTGGTAGGGGGAGTTCAGTACACCTTC

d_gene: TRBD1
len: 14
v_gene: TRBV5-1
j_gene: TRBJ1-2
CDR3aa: CASSLPDRVYGYTF
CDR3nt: TGCGCCAGCAGCCTCCCCGACAGGGTCTATGGCTACACCTTC

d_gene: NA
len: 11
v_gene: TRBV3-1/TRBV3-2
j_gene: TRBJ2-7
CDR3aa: CASSQDQDVSF
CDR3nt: TGTGCCAGCAGCCAAGATCAGGACGTCAGCTTC

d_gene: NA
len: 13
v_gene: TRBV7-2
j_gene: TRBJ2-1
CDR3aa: CASSLALNNEQFF
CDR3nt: TGTGCCAGCAGCTTAGCGTTAAACAATGAGCAGTTCTTC

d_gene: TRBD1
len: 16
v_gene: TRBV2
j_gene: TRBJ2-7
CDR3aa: CASSRTGEPIGYEQYF
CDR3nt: TGTGCCAGCAGCCGGACAGGGGAACCTATCGGCTACGAGCAGTACTTC

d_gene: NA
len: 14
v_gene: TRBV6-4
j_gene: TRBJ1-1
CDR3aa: CAIFPPKGDTEAFF
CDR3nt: TGTGCCATTTTTCCACCCAAGGGAGACACTGAAGCTTTCTTT

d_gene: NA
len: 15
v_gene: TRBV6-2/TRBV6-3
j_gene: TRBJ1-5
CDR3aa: CASSTIRSGNQPQHF
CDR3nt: TGTGCCAGCAGCACAATACGTAGTGGCAATCAGCCCCAGCATTTT

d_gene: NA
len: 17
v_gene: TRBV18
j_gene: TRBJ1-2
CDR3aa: CASSPSISLGRDYGYTF
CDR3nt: TGTGCCAGCTCACCGAGTATTAGTCTGGGGCGAGACTATGGCTACACCTTC

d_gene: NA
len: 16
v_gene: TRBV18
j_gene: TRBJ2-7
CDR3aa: CASSPRDRAGFYEQYF
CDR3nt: TGTGCCAGCTCACCCCGAGACCGTGCAGGCTTCTACGAGCAGTACTTC

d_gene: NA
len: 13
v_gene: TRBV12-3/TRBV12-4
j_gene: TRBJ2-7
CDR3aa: CASTISGGNEQYF
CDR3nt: TGTGCCAGCACCATTTCGGGCGGGAACGAGCAGTACTTC

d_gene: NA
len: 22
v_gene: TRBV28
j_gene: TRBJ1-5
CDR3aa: CASNSPPRWWTEGLFVHVPQHF
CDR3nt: TGTGCCAGCAATAGCCCGCCCCGATGGTGGACCGAAGGACTTTTTGTTCATGTACCCCAGCATTTT

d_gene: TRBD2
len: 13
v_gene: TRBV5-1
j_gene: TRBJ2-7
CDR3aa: CASTSGASYEQYF
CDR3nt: TGCGCCAGCACAAGCGGGGCCTCCTACGAGCAGTACTTC

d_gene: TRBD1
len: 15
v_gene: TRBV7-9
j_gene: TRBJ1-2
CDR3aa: CASSLEKGQGDGYTF
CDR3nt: TGTGCCAGCAGCTTAGAGAAAGGACAGGGGGATGGCTACACCTTC

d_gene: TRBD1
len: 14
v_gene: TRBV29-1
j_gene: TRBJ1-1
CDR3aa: CSVTPTTGVTEAFF
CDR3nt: TGCAGCGTTACCCCAACAACAGGGGTCACTGAAGCTTTCTTT

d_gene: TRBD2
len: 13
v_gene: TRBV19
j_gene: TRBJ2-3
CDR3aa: CASRGLDADTQYF
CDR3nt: TGTGCCAGTAGGGGACTAGATGCAGATACGCAGTATTTT

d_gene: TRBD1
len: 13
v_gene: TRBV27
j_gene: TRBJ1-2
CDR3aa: CASSSTGGYGYTF
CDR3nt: TGTGCCAGCAGTTCGACAGGGGGTTATGGCTACACCTTC

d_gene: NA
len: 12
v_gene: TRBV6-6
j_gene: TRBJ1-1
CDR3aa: CACSEMNTEAFF
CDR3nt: TGTGCCTGCTCGGAAATGAACACTGAAGCTTTCTTT

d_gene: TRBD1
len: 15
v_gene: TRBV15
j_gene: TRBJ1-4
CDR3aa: CATSRDRATNEKLFF
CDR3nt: TGTGCCACCAGTAGAGACAGGGCGACTAATGAAAAACTGTTTTTT

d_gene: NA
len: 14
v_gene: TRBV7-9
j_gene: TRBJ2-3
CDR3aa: CASSLMEQTDTQYF
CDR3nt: TGTGCCAGCAGCTTAATGGAACAGACAGATACGCAGTATTTT

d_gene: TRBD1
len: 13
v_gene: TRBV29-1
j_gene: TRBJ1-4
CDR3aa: CSARTGRDEKLFF
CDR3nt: TGCAGCGCTCGGACAGGGAGGGACGAAAAACTGTTTTTT

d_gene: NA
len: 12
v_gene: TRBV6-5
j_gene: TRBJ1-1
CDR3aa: CASSSYRVEAFF
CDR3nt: TGTGCCAGCAGTTCCTACAGGGTAGAAGCTTTCTTT

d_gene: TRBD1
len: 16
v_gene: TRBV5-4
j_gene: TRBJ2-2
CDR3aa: CASSFGAGGNTGELFF
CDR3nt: TGTGCCAGCAGCTTCGGAGCAGGGGGCAACACCGGGGAGCTGTTTTTT

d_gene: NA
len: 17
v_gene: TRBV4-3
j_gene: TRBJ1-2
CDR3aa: CASSQVPQTGSGYGYTF
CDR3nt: TGCGCCAGCAGCCAAGTGCCCCAAACAGGGAGTGGCTATGGCTACACCTTC